Below, one T cell receptor beta chain is given with its context. The table came from immunoSEQ multiplex PCR; TCRdb's copy has only in-frame clones and leaves some out. Of around 39,000 clones in the sample, 80% to 85% are singletons; the top ten hold 22%. This CDR3 has 17 amino acids. Trimming removed 1 base at V and 4 bases at J, with 19 bases between. Germline values: CDR1 SGHTA, CDR2 FQGNSA. The data were taken from a study of OX40 agonist ivuxolimab in advanced cancers. This TCR derives from an adult with an advanced solid tumor such as melanoma, head and neck, liver or kidney cancer. The chain joins TRBV7-2 to TRBJ2-5, with D uncertain. The source material was CD4+ or CD8+ T cells sorted from blood, sampled in a trial of the OX40 agonist ivuxolimab. CDR3 nucleotides: TGTGCCAGCAGCTTAGGAAAGACGCGGAAACTGGGAGAGACCCAGTACTTC. Its translation: CASSLGKTRKLGETQYF.